What follows is one T cell receptor (beta chain) and its context. Antigen unknown. The data were produced by immunoSEQ multiplex PCR, yet TCRdb's version contains in-frame clones alone and is incomplete. This repertoire shows about 35,000 clones, over 80% found once; its top ten account for about 3.6%. This entry belongs to a study of chemoradiotherapy in HPV16-positive cancers. Overall study results and limits: In HPV16-positive patients, HPV-responsive T-cell expansion tracked better recurrence-free survival. Candidate HPV-specific clones and E7-related TCR motifs grew in tumor during treatment.

J was trimmed by 2 bases and V by 4 bases; bases with no gene match: 21. From germline, CDR1 is LGHNA and CDR2 YNFKEQ. CDR3 length: 20 residues. The sequence came from a human donor with HPV-associated anogenital cancer. The chain joins TRBV4-2 to TRBJ2-5, with 8 bases identical to TRBD2. The sample was blood, taken from a patient who underwent chemoradiotherapy. The CDR3 sequence is CASSPVRGGLGWVGQETQYF. The DNA of the CDR3 is TGTGCCAGCAGCCCCGTCCGGGGGGGCCTTGGTTGGGTAGGACAAGAGACCCAGTACTTC.